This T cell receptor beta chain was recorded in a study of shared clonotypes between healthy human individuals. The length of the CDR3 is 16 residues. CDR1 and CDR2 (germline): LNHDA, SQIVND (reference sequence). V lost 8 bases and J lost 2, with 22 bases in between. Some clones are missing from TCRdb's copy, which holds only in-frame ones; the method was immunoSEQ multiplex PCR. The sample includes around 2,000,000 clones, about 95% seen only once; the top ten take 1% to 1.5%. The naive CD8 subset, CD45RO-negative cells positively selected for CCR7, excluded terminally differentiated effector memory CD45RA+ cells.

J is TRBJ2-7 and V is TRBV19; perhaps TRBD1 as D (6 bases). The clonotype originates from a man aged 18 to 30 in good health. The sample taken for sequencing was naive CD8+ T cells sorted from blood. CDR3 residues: CASSPNGGRGPYEQYF. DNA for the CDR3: TGTGCCAGTTCGCCAAACGGAGGCAGGGGTCCCTACGAGCAGTACTTC.